The clone carrying this TCR beta chain has a handful of counts. What it binds is unknown. The sample comes from a study of STAT5B mutations in CD4+ large granular lymphocyte leukemia. Generated by immunoSEQ multiplex PCR, the TCRdb table keeps only in-frame clones and is missing some. The sample records 25,000 to 35,000 clones, roughly two thirds being singletons. The CDR3 has 13 residues. CDR1 is MGHDK, CDR2 SYGVNS, per germline. V was pared by 6 bases and J by 0 bases, with 1 base of the junction left unmatched. General study points: Without HLA matching, higher CD4+ than CD8+ T-LGLL clonality could reflect small sample size. No patients shared main leukemic clonotypes, though about 26% appeared at low frequency elsewhere. Compared with healthy controls (2/35), patient top clones favored TRBV06 (8/27).

The TCR comes from a human donor in good health. The chain employs TRBV25-1 and TRBJ1-1; 7 positions agree with TRBD1. Input material: CD4+ T cells from blood buffy coats. The chain's CDR3 is CASSGQVNTEAFF. CDR3 bases: TGTGCCAGCAGCGGACAGGTGAACACTGAAGCTTTCTTT.